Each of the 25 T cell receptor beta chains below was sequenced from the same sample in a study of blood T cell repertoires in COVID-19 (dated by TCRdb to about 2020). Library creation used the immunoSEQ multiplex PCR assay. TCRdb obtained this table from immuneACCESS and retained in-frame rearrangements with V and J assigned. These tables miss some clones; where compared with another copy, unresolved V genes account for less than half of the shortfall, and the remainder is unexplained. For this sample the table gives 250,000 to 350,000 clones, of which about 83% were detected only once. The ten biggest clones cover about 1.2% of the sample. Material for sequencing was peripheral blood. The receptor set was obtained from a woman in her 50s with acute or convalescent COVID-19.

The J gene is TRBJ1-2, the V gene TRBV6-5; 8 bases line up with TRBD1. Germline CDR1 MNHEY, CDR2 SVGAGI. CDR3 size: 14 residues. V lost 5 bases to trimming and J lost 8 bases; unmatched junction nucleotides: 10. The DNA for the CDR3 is TGTGCCAGCAGTCCCCCGGACAGGGTAGGCGGCTACACCTTC. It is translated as CASSPPDRVGGYTF.

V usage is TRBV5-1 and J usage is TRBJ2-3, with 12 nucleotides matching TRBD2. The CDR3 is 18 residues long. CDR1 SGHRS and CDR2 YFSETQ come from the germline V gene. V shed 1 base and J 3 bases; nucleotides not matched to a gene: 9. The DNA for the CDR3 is TGCGCCAGCAGCTTGTCACATCCACTAGCGGGGGGTACAGATACGCAGTATTTT. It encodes CASSLSHPLAGGTDTQYF. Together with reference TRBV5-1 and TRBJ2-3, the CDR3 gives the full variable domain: KAGVTQTPRYLIKTRGQQVTLSCSPISGHRSVSWYQQTPGQGLQFLFEYFSETQRNKGNFPGRFSGRQFSNSRSEMNVSTLELGDSALYLCASSLSHPLAGGTDTQYFGPGTRLTVL.

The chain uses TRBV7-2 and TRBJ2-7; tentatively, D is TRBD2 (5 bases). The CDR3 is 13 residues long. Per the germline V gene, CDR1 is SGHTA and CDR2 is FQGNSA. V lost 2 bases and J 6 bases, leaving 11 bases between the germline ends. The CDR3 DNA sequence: TGTGCCAGCAGCTTAAGGTCCGGGGTCGAGCAGTACGTC. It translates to CASSLRSGVEQYV.

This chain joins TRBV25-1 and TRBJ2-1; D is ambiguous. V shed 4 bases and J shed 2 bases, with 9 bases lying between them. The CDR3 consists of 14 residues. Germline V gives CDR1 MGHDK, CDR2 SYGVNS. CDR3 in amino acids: CASSGNMAYNEQFF. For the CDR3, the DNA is TGTGCCAGCAGTGGTAACATGGCCTACAATGAGCAGTTCTTC.

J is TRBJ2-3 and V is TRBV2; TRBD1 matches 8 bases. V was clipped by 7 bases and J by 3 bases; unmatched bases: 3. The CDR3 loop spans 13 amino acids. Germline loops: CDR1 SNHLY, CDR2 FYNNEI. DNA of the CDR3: TGTGCCAGCACAGGGGGCGCGACAGATACGCAGTATTTT. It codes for CASTGGATDTQYF.

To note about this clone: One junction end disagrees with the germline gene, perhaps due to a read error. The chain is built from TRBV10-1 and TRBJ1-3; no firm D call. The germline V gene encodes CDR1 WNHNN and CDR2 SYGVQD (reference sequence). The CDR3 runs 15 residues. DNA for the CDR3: TGCGCCAGCAGTGAGTCTCTTCCAGGTGGAAACACCATATGTTTT. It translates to CASSESLPGGNTICF.

CDR3: CASSLVGGDNEKLFF. The CDR3 nucleotides read TGTGCCAGCAGCTTGGTGGGCGGGGATAATGAAAAACTGTTTTTT. The gene calls are TRBV5-8 and TRBJ1-4; D gene unclear. Germline lookup yields CDR1 SGHTS and CDR2 YDEGEE. This CDR3 spans 15 amino acids. V was cut by 0 bases and J by 4 bases, with 10 bases left in between.

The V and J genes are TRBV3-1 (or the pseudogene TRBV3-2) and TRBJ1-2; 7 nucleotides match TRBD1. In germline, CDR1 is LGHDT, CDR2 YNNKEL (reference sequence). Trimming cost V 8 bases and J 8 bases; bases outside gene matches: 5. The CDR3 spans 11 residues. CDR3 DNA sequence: TGTGCCAGCGGACAGGCCACAGGCTACACCTTC. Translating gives CASGQATGYTF.

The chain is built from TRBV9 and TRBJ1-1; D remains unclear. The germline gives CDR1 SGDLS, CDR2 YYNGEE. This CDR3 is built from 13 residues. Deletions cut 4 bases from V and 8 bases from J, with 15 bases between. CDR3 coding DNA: TGTGCCAGCAGCCCTAATCCGGGGTCGGAAGCTTTCTTT. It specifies CASSPNPGSEAFF.

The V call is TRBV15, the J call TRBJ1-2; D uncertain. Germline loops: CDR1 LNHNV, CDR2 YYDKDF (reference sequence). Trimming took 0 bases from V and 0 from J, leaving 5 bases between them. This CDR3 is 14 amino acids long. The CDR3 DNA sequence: TGTGCCACCAGCAGAGATAATTCTAACTATGGCTACACCTTC. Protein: CATSRDNSNYGYTF.

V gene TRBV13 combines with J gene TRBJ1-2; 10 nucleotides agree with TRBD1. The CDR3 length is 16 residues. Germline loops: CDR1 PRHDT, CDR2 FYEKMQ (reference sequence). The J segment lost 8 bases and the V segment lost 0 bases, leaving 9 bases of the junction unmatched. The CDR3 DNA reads TGTGCCAGCAGCTTAGGTTTTAGGGGACAGGGGAGAGGCTACACCTTC. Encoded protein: CASSLGFRGQGRGYTF.

CDR3 bases: TGTGCCAGCAGCTTGGATAGCGGTGGGCTGGAGCAGTTCTTC. It encodes CASSLDSGGLEQFF. The rearrangement uses TRBV5-4 and TRBJ2-1, with D perhaps TRBD2 (6 bases). Trimming pared 0 bases from V and 10 bases from J, leaving 14 bases between. Germline V lookup: CDR1 SGHNT, CDR2 YYREEE (reference sequence). The CDR3 runs 14 residues. The full variable domain, its missing parts supplied by reference TRBV5-4 and TRBJ2-1, is ETGVTQSPTHLIKTRGQQVTLRCSSQSGHNTVSWYQQALGQGPQFIFQYYREEENGRGNFPPRFSGLQFPNYSSELNVNALELDDSALYLCASSLDSGGLEQFFGPGTRLTVL.

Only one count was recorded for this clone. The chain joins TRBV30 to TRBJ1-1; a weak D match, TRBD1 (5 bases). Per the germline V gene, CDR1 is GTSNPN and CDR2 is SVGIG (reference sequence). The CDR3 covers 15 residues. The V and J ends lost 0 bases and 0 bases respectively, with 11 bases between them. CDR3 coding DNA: TGTGCCTGGAGTGTCCGACAGAGCATGAACACTGAAGCTTTCTTT. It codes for CAWSVRQSMNTEAFF.

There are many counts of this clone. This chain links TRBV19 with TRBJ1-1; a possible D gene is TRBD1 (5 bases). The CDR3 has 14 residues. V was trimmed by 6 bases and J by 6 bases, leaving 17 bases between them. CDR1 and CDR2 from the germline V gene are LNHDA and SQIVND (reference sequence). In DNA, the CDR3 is TGTGCCAGTAGCATCAGGGATGGCGGAGCTGAAGCTTTCTTT. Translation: CASSIRDGGAEAFF.

CDR3 DNA: TGTGCCAGCAGTTACACTAGCCACAGCACAGATACGCAGTATTTT. It codes for CASSYTSHSTDTQYF. The V gene is TRBV6-5, the J gene TRBJ2-3, with TRBD2 as a possible D gene (6 bases). The V gene lost 2 bases and the J gene lost 0 bases, with 9 bases spanning the gap. The CDR3 totals 15 residues. Germline CDR1 reads MNHEY; CDR2 reads SVGAGI.

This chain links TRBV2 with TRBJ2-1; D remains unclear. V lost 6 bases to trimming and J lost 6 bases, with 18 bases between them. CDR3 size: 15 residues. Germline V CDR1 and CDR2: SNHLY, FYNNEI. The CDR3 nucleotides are TGTGCCAGCAGCGCTGCACTCCCAAGTGGCAATGAGCAGTTCTTC. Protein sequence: CASSAALPSGNEQFF. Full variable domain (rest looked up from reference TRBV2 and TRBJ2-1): EPEVTQTPSHQVTQMGQEVILRCVPISNHLYFYWYRQILGQKVEFLVSFYNNEISEKSEIFDDQFSVERPDGSNFTLKIRSTKLEDSAMYFCASSAALPSGNEQFFGPGTRLTVL.

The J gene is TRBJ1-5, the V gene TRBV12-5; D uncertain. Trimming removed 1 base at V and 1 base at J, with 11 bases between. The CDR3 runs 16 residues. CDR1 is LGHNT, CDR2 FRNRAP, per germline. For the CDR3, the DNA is TGTGCTAGTGGTTTGGCCCTCGACATGAGCAATCAGCCCCAGCATTTT. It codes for CASGLALDMSNQPQHF.

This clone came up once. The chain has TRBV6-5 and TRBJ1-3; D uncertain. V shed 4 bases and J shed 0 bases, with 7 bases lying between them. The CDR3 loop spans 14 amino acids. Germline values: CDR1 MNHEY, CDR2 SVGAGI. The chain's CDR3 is CASSSTASGNTIYF. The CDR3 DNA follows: TGTGCCAGCAGTTCCACAGCCTCTGGAAACACCATATATTTT.

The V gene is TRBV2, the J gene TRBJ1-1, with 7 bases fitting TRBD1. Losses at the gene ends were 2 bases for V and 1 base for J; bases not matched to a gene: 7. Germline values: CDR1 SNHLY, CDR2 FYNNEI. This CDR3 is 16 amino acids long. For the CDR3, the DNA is TGTGCCAGCAGTGAACCGGGCACAGGGGAGAACACTGAAGCTTTCTTT. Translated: CASSEPGTGENTEAFF. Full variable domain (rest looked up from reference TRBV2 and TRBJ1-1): EPEVTQTPSHQVTQMGQEVILRCVPISNHLYFYWYRQILGQKVEFLVSFYNNEISEKSEIFDDQFSVERPDGSNFTLKIRSTKLEDSAMYFCASSEPGTGENTEAFFGQGTRLTVV.

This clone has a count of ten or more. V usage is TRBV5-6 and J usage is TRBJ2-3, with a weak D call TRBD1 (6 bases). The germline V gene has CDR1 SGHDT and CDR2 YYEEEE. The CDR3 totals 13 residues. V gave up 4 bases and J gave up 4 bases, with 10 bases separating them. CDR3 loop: CASSLGTSDTQYF. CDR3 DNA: TGTGCCAGCAGCCTAGGGACATCAGATACGCAGTATTTT. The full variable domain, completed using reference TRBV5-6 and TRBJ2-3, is DAGVTQSPTHLIKTRGQQVTLRCSPKSGHDTVSWYQQALGQGPQFIFQYYEEEERQRGNFPDRFSGHQFPNYSSELNVNALLLGDSALYLCASSLGTSDTQYFGPGTRLTVL.

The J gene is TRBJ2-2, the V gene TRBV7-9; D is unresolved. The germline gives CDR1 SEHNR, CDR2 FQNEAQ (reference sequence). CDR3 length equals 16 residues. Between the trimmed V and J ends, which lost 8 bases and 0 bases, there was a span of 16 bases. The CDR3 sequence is CASVLAAPPNTGELFF. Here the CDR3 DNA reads TGTGCCAGCGTGCTGGCGGCGCCCCCGAACACCGGGGAGCTGTTTTTT.

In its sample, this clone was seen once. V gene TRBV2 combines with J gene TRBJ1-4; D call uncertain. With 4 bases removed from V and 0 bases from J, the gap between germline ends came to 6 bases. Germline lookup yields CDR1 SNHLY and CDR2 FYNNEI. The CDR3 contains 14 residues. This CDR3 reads CASSVSATNEKLFF. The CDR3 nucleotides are TGTGCCAGCAGTGTATCCGCAACTAATGAAAAACTGTTTTTT. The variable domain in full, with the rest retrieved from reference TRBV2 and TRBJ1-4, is EPEVTQTPSHQVTQMGQEVILRCVPISNHLYFYWYRQILGQKVEFLVSFYNNEISEKSEIFDDQFSVERPDGSNFTLKIRSTKLEDSAMYFCASSVSATNEKLFFGSGTQLSVL.

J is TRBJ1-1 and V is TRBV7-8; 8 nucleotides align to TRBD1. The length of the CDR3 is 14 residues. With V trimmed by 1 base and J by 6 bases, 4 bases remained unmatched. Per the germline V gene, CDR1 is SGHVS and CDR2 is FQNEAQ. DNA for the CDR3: TGTGCCAGCAGCTTAGGGACAGGGACTTCTGAAGCTTTCTTT. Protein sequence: CASSLGTGTSEAFF.

This CDR3 reads CASSSTSANYEQYF. CDR3 nucleotides: TGTGCCAGCAGCTCGACTAGCGCAAACTACGAGCAGTACTTC. The chain joins TRBV13 to TRBJ2-7; TRBD2 agrees at 8 bases. V dropped 4 bases and J dropped 3; count of bases not matched to a gene: 5. Per the germline V gene, CDR1 is PRHDT and CDR2 is FYEKMQ (reference sequence). The CDR3 runs to 14 residues.

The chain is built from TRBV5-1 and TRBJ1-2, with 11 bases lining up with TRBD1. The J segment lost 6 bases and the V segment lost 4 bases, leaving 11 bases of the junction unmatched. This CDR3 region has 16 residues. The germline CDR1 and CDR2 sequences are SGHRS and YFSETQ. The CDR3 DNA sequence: TGCGCCAGCAGCCAAGACACCGGGACAGGGGGAGATGGCTACACCTTC. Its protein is CASSQDTGTGGDGYTF.